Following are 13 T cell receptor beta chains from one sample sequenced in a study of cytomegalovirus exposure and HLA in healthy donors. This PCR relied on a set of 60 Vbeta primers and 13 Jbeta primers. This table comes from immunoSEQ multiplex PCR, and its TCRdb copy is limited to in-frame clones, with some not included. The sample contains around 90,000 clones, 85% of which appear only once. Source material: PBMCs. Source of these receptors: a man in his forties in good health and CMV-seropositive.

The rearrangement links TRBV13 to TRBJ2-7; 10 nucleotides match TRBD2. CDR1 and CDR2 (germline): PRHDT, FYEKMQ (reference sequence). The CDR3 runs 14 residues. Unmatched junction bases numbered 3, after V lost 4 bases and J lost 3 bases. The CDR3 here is CASSSSGSIYEQYF. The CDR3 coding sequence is TGTGCCAGCAGCTCTAGCGGGAGTATCTACGAGCAGTACTTC.

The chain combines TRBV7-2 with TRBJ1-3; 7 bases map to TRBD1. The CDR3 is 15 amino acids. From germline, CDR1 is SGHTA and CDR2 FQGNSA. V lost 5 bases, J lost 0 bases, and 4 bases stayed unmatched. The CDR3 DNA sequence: TGTGCCAGCAGCCTGGACAGGTCCTCTGGAAACACCATATATTTT. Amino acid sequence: CASSLDRSSGNTIYF.

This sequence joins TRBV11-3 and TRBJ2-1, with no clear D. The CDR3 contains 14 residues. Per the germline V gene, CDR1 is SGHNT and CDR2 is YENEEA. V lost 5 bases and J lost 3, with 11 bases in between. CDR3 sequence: CASSPDGFYNEQFF. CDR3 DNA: TGTGCCAGCAGCCCAGACGGGTTCTACAATGAGCAGTTCTTC.

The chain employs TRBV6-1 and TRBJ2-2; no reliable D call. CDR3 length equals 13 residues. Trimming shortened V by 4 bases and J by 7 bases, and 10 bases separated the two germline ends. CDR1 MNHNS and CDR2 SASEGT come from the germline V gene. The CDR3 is CASSVTAIGELFF. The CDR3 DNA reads TGTGCCAGCAGTGTAACAGCCATCGGGGAGCTGTTTTTT.

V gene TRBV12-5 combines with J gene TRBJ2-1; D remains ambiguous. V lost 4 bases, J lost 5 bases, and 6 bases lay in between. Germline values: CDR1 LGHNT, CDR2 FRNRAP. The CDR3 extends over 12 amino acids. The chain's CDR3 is CASGSPDNEQFF. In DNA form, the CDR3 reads TGTGCTAGTGGTTCCCCAGACAATGAGCAGTTCTTC.

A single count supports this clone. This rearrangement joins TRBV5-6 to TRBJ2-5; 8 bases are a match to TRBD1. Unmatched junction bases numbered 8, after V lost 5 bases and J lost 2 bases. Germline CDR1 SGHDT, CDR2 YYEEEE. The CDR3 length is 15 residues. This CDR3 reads CASSFGQGAQETQYF. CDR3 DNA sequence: TGTGCCAGCAGTTTTGGACAGGGCGCGCAAGAGACCCAGTACTTC.

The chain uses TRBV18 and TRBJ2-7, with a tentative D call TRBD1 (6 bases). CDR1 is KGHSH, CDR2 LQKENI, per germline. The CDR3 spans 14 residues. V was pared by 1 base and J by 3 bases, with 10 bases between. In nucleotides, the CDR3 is TGTGCCAGCTCACCACTTAACAGGGACTACGAGCAGTACTTC. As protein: CASSPLNRDYEQYF.

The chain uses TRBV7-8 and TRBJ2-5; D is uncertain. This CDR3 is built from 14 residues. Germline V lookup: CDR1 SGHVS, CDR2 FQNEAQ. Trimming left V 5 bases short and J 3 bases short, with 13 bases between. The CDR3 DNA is TGTGCCAGCAGCCCACTGCAGGTTAAAGAGACCCAGTACTTC. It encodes CASSPLQVKETQYF. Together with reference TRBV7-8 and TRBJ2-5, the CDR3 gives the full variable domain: GAGVSQSPRYKVAKRGQDVALRCDPISGHVSLFWYQQALGQGPEFLTYFQNEAQLDKSGLPSDRFFAERPEGSVSTLKIQRTQQEDSAVYLCASSPLQVKETQYFGPGTRLLVL.

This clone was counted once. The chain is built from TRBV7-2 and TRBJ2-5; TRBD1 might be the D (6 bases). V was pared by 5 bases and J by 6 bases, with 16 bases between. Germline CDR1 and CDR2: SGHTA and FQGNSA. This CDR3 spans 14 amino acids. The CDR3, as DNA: TGTGCCAGCAGCCCTGACCAGGGGCAGAAGACCCAGTACTTC. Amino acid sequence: CASSPDQGQKTQYF.

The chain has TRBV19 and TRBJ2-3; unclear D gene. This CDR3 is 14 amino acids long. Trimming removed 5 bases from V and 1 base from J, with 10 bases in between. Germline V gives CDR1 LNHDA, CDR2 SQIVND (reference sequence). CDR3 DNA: TGTGCCAGTAGTGTGACCCGGGGCACAGATACGCAGTATTTT. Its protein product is CASSVTRGTDTQYF.

The CDR3 loop reads CASAGQMNTEAFF. The CDR3 nucleotides read TGCGCCAGCGCCGGACAAATGAACACTGAAGCTTTCTTT. The chain employs TRBV5-1 and TRBJ1-1; possibly TRBD1 for D (5 bases). Germline V gene lookup returns CDR1 SGHRS and CDR2 YFSETQ. V dropped 7 bases and J dropped 0 bases, with 10 bases sitting between them. This CDR3 is 13 amino acids long.

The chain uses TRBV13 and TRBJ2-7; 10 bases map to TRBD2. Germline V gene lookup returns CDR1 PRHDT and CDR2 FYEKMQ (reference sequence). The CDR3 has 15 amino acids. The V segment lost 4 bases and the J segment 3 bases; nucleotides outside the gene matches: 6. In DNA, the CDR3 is TGTGCCAGCAGCTCCCCGACTAGCGGGCTCTACGAGCAGTACTTC. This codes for CASSSPTSGLYEQYF.

The CDR3 region is CASSRGGESKNIQYF. The CDR3 DNA sequence: TGTGCCAGCAGCCGGGGCGGGGAAAGTAAAAACATTCAGTACTTC. The J gene is TRBJ2-4, the V gene TRBV6-5; D perhaps matches TRBD2 (6 bases). Trimming took off 6 bases at V and 4 bases at J, with 16 bases between the two ends. The germline CDR1 and CDR2 sequences are MNHEY and SVGAGI. The CDR3 length is 15 residues.